Below, 25 T cell receptor beta chains from the same sample are listed, as sequenced in a study of T cell repertoires in cytomegalovirus infection. Each CDR3 protein is one row after TCRdb ran MiXCR on the reads. The table includes approximately 110,000 distinct CDR3 sequences, about 9.5% detected once. No antigen is known for these receptors. Sequenced material: PBMCs, sequenced either directly or after in vitro stimulation (not recorded which). These receptors were collected from a human donor in good health (CMV status not recorded). Some clones in this sample may be carry-over from other donors' samples.

This clonotype has more than one count but fewer than ten. The rearrangement links TRBV6-2 or TRBV6-3 to TRBJ2-3, with D unclear. The length of the CDR3 is 17 residues. The V gene's germline CDR1 is MNHEY and CDR2 SVGEGT. Trimming stripped 6 bases from V and 7 bases from J, with 26 bases between. The CDR3 DNA reads TGTGCCAGCAGGATGGAACTTGCGGTGGACCTCGCTAATACGCAGTATTTT. This gives the protein CASRMELAVDLANTQYF.

In this sample, this clonotype turned up many times. The chain employs TRBV5-4 and TRBJ2-5; possible D gene TRBD1, 6 bases. V shed 5 bases and J shed 5 bases, with 13 bases lying between them. Per germline, CDR1 SGHNT and CDR2 YYREEE (reference sequence). The CDR3 totals 13 residues. CDR3 amino acids: CASSTGSRETQYF. DNA for the CDR3: TGTGCCAGCAGTACAGGGAGTCGGGAGACCCAGTACTTC.

Many counts were recorded for this clonotype. V and J are TRBV7-2 and TRBJ2-3, with 13 bases identical to TRBD2. V lost 6 bases, J lost 2 bases, and 5 bases stayed unmatched. This CDR3 region has 16 residues. Germline V gene sequence: CDR1 SGHTA, CDR2 FQGNSA. CDR3 protein: CASRYGLAGATDTQYF. For the CDR3, the DNA is TGTGCCAGCAGATACGGACTAGCGGGAGCCACAGATACGCAGTATTTT.

V and J are TRBV12-3 or TRBV12-4 and TRBJ2-7; 10 bases match TRBD1. The trim removed 2 bases at V and 6 bases at J, leaving 1 base unmatched. The CDR3 spans 13 residues. The CDR3, as DNA: TGTGCCAGCAGTTTATGGGACAGGGGCGAGCAGTACGTC. Protein sequence: CASSLWDRGEQYV.

This clonotype occurred many times. The chain is built from TRBV7-4 and TRBJ2-7; perhaps TRBD2 as D (5 bases). Per the germline V gene, CDR1 is SGHVT and CDR2 is SQSDAQ. The CDR3 extends over 17 amino acids. Trimming took off 1 base at V and 2 bases at J, with 18 bases between the two ends. The CDR3, as DNA: TGTGCCAGCAGCTTAGAGGAGAATGCCTATAGCGCCTACGAGCAGTACGTC. Translated: CASSLEENAYSAYEQYV.

This clonotype was seen at least ten times. The rearrangement joins TRBV7-6 to TRBJ2-5, with a tentative D call TRBD2 (5 bases). The V end was cut by 6 bases, the J end by 0 bases, with 11 bases between. This CDR3 contains 14 residues. Per germline, CDR1 SGHVS and CDR2 FNYEAQ. CDR3: CASRQPGNQETQYF. In DNA form, the CDR3 reads TGTGCCAGCAGACAACCGGGAAACCAAGAGACCCAGTACTTC.

The genes are TRBV6-8 and TRBJ2-1, with a possible D match to TRBD1 (6 bases). The CDR3 sequence is 12 residues long. Germline V CDR1 and CDR2: MNHGY, SAAAGT. V was trimmed by 6 bases and J by 7 bases, leaving 10 bases between them. The CDR3 sequence: CASRSQGNEQFF. CDR3 in DNA: TGTGCCAGCAGATCACAGGGAAATGAGCAGTTCTTC.

The CDR3 region is CASSTAMLRSTEAFF. The CDR3 nucleotides read TGTGCCAGCAGTACCGCTATGCTGAGGAGCACTGAAGCTTTCTTT. This sequence joins TRBV6-6 and TRBJ1-1; D is unresolved. Germline values: CDR1 MNHNY, CDR2 SVGAGI (reference sequence). The V end lost 5 bases, the J end lost 4 bases, and 17 bases lay between the germline ends. The length of the CDR3 is 15 residues.

This clonotype came up many times. The gene calls are TRBV7-9 and TRBJ2-7; the D call may be TRBD1 or TRBD2 (5 bases each). The V gene's germline CDR1 is SEHNR and CDR2 FQNEAQ (reference sequence). V lost 4 bases and J lost 6, with 10 bases in between. There are 12 residues in the CDR3. Here the CDR3 DNA reads TGTGCCAGCAGCTGGGGACCAGGCGAGCAGTACGTC. Amino acid sequence: CASSWGPGEQYV.

J is TRBJ2-1 and V is TRBV24-1; 11 bases agree with TRBD1. The germline gives CDR1 KGHDR, CDR2 SFDVKD. Losses at the gene ends were 0 bases for V and 3 bases for J; bases not matched to a gene: 3. The CDR3 spans 17 residues. The CDR3 nucleotides are TGTGCCACCAGTGATTTGGCCGGGACAGGGGGCTACAATGAGCAGTTCTTC. Its protein is CATSDLAGTGGYNEQFF.

A few counts support this clonotype. The rearrangement uses TRBV29-1 and TRBJ1-3; D might be TRBD1 (6 bases). Germline-derived CDR1 and CDR2 are SQVTM and ANQGSEA. Deletions cut 6 bases from V and 7 bases from J, with 13 bases between. This CDR3 is 12 amino acids long. In nucleotides, the CDR3 is TGCAGCGTCCTTAGAGGGGGTAACACCATATATTTT. Translating gives CSVLRGGNTIYF.

This clonotype was observed at least ten times. V usage is TRBV7-2 and J usage is TRBJ2-5; TRBD1 agrees at 9 bases. This CDR3 contains 16 residues. The germline V gene has CDR1 SGHTA and CDR2 FQGNSA. V lost 1 base, J lost 5 bases, and 8 bases stayed unmatched. CDR3 DNA: TGTGCCAGCAGCTTAGTCCTCGGGACAGGGCGCGAGACCCAGTACTTC. It specifies CASSLVLGTGRETQYF.

This clonotype appeared a few times. The chain has TRBV6-6 and TRBJ2-2; 9 bases fit TRBD1. CDR1 MNHNY and CDR2 SVGAGI come from the germline V gene (reference sequence). V lost 6 bases and J lost 3; bases outside the gene matches: 5. This CDR3 has 15 amino acids. In DNA, the CDR3 is TGTGCCAGCAGCCACGGGACAGGGCACACCGGGGAGCTGTTTTTT. It is translated as CASSHGTGHTGELFF.

This clonotype appeared many times. The rearrangement uses TRBV7-2 and TRBJ1-2, with unresolved D. From germline, CDR1 is SGHTA and CDR2 FQGNSA. V was trimmed by 2 bases and J by 0 bases, leaving 7 bases between them. The length of the CDR3 is 14 residues. CDR3 DNA sequence: TGTGCCAGCAGCTTATCCCCGTCTAACTATGGCTACACCTTC. This codes for CASSLSPSNYGYTF.

This clonotype was seen a handful of times. This chain joins TRBV20-1 and TRBJ2-1, with 12 bases aligning to TRBD2. Trimming removed 3 bases from V and 10 bases from J; junction bases left unmatched: 7. Germline assignment: CDR1 DFQATT and CDR2 SNEGSKA (reference sequence). There are 14 residues in the CDR3. The CDR3 protein is CSASWTSGTGEQFF. DNA of the CDR3: TGCAGTGCTAGCTGGACTAGCGGGACTGGAGAGCAGTTCTTC.

This clonotype was observed at least ten times. The DNA of the CDR3 is TGTGCCAGCAGCTCATTAGCTGAAGCTTTCTTT. This translates into CASSSLAEAFF. The chain combines TRBV11-3 with TRBJ1-1; no clear D. The CDR3 is 11 amino acids. Trimming took 4 bases from V and 6 from J, leaving 6 bases between them. Germline CDR1 and CDR2: SGHNT and YENEEA.

This clonotype was found many times. The V call is TRBV12-3 or TRBV12-4, the J call TRBJ1-2; D call uncertain. This CDR3 has 15 residues. V was cut by 6 bases and J by 0 bases, with 14 bases left in between. CDR3 residues: CASSRLAGANYGYTF. For the CDR3, the DNA is TGTGCCAGCAGCCGGTTAGCAGGCGCTAACTATGGCTACACCTTC.

This clonotype appeared many times. The V gene is TRBV28, the J gene TRBJ2-6, with 7 bases matching TRBD1. This CDR3 region has 17 residues. The ends lost 3 bases at V and 0 bases at J; junction bases unmatched: 5. The germline CDR1 and CDR2 sequences are MDHEN and SYDVKM. This chain's CDR3 is CASSLNRGTSGANVLTF. CDR3 in DNA: TGTGCCAGCAGTTTGAACAGGGGCACCTCTGGGGCCAACGTCCTGACTTTC. The complete variable domain, with remaining parts taken from reference TRBV28 and TRBJ2-6, reads DVKVTQSSRYLVKRTGEKVFLECVQDMDHENMFWYRQDPGLGLRLIYFSYDVKMKEKGDIPEGYSVSREKKERFSLILESASTNQTSMYLCASSLNRGTSGANVLTFGAGSRLTVL.

This clonotype was recorded many times. This chain links TRBV7-8 with TRBJ1-1; no definite D call. Trimming took 3 bases from V and 1 from J, leaving 6 bases between them. Germline V gene sequence: CDR1 SGHVS, CDR2 FQNEAQ. This CDR3 is built from 13 residues. The CDR3 loop is CASSLTSNTEAFF. As DNA, the CDR3 is TGTGCCAGCAGCTTGACATCGAACACTGAAGCTTTCTTT.

This clonotype was seen ten or more times. CDR3 residues: CASSLGQIFWEQYF. In DNA form, the CDR3 reads TGTGCCAGCAGCTTAGGTCAGATCTTTTGGGAGCAGTACTTC. V usage is TRBV11-2 and J usage is TRBJ2-7; D uncertain. Trimming removed 1 base at V and 7 bases at J, with 14 bases between. CDR1 and CDR2 from the germline V gene are SGHAT and FQNNGV. This CDR3 region has 14 residues.

This clonotype came up a few times. The chain couples TRBV7-6 to TRBJ2-1, with 10 bases aligning to TRBD2. Trimming removed 5 bases from V and 10 bases from J; junction bases left unmatched: 11. Germline V gives CDR1 SGHVS, CDR2 FNYEAQ. The CDR3 length is 15 residues. Written as DNA, the CDR3 is TGTGCCAGCAGCAAAAGGGCTAGCGGGAGACCGGAGCAGTTCTTC. Translation gives CASSKRASGRPEQFF.

This clonotype occurred a few times. The genes are TRBV10-2 and TRBJ2-7; no definite D call. Between the trimmed V and J ends, which lost 5 bases and 9 bases, there was a span of 11 bases. This CDR3 region has 11 residues. Germline CDR1 is WSHSY and CDR2 is SAAADI. CDR3 amino acids: CASSPSSGQYF. The CDR3 coding sequence is TGCGCCAGCAGTCCAAGCTCGGGGCAGTACTTC.

There are many counts of this clonotype. The rearrangement uses TRBV28 and TRBJ1-1; tentatively, D is TRBD1 (6 bases). Germline CDR1 is MDHEN and CDR2 is SYDVKM. This CDR3 has 17 residues. Between the trimmed V and J ends, which lost 4 bases and 3 bases, there was a span of 21 bases. This CDR3 is CASSSYGPGDLDTEAFF. The DNA of the CDR3 is TGTGCCAGCAGTTCCTACGGCCCAGGGGATCTGGACACTGAAGCTTTCTTT.

V gene TRBV20-1 combines with J gene TRBJ1-5; 8 nucleotides match TRBD1. The V gene's germline CDR1 is DFQATT and CDR2 SNEGSKA (reference sequence). V lost 4 bases to trimming and J lost 5 bases; unmatched junction nucleotides: 7. The CDR3 is made up of 14 amino acids. The CDR3 nucleotides are TGCAGTGCTATTACTCTGACAGGGGATCAGCCCCAGCATTTT. Translating gives CSAITLTGDQPQHF.

V gene TRBV12-3 or TRBV12-4 combines with J gene TRBJ1-1; a possible D gene is TRBD1 (5 bases). The CDR3 contains 13 residues. V lost 7 bases and J 6 bases, leaving 15 bases between the germline ends. CDR3 region: CASTPDGGAEAFF. For the CDR3, the DNA is TGTGCCAGCACCCCAGACGGGGGAGCTGAAGCTTTCTTT.